These T cell receptor beta chains were read from a single sample in a study of T-cell reconstitution after alpha-beta-depleted transplantation in children. TCRdb re-derived calls from the PCR reads in MiXCR, one entry per CDR3 protein. The data contain about 470,000 distinct CDR3 sequences, 43% of them singletons. Specimen: PBMCs, collected before TCRalphabeta/CD19-depleted stem cell transplant. These receptors all stem from a girl aged 2-9 years with aplastic anemia, due to receive a stem cell transplant. CDR3s include the opening cysteine and the closing phenylalanine or tryptophan. Each record gives: CDR3 length, V gene, D gene, J gene, clone size, CDR3 protein, CDR3 DNA. D genes are given only for firm matches. Clone size is shown for a subset of rows, as once, few, many or a class of expanded clone.

len: 15
v_gene: TRBV4-2
d_gene: -
j_gene: TRBJ2-5
abundance: -
CDR3aa: CASSQAEQHGETQYF
CDR3nt: TGTGCCAGCAGCCAAGCGGAGCAGCATGGAGAGACCCAGTACTTC

len: 16
v_gene: TRBV14
d_gene: -
j_gene: TRBJ1-3
abundance: -
CDR3aa: CASSLPGATRSLPIYF
CDR3nt: TGTGCCAGCAGCCTACCCGGGGCAACGCGCAGTCTACCCATATATTTT

len: 15
v_gene: TRBV7-2
d_gene: -
j_gene: TRBJ1-6
abundance: -
CDR3aa: CASSFGGTRNSPLHF
CDR3nt: TGTGCCAGCAGCTTTGGAGGAACGCGCAATTCACCCCTCCACTTT

len: 16
v_gene: TRBV19
d_gene: TRBD1
j_gene: TRBJ2-7
abundance: many
CDR3aa: CASSISPGQGGYEQYF
CDR3nt: TGTGCCAGTAGTATTTCTCCGGGACAGGGTGGCTACGAGCAGTACTTC

len: 13
v_gene: TRBV7-6
d_gene: -
j_gene: TRBJ2-5
abundance: few
CDR3aa: CASSLGMVETQYF
CDR3nt: TGTGCCAGCAGCTTAGGCATGGTAGAGACCCAGTACTTC

len: 10
v_gene: TRBV29-1
d_gene: -
j_gene: TRBJ2-7
abundance: -
CDR3aa: CSVETDEQYF
CDR3nt: TGCAGCGTCGAAACGGACGAGCAGTACTTC

len: 16
v_gene: TRBV12-3/TRBV12-4
d_gene: -
j_gene: TRBJ2-3
abundance: -
CDR3aa: CASSSPLAVNTDTQYF
CDR3nt: TGTGCCAGCAGTTCCCCCTTGGCGGTCAACACAGATACGCAGTATTTT

len: 12
v_gene: TRBV6-5
d_gene: -
j_gene: TRBJ2-1
abundance: -
CDR3aa: CASSSALNEQFF
CDR3nt: TGTGCCAGCAGTAGCGCCCTCAATGAGCAGTTCTTC

len: 16
v_gene: TRBV28
d_gene: TRBD2
j_gene: TRBJ2-5
abundance: -
CDR3aa: CASSILAGGWGETQYF
CDR3nt: TGTGCCAGCAGCATTCTAGCGGGAGGTTGGGGAGAGACCCAGTACTTC

len: 13
v_gene: TRBV19
d_gene: -
j_gene: TRBJ1-2
abundance: -
CDR3aa: CASSIDGGYGYTF
CDR3nt: TGTGCCAGTAGTATAGATGGTGGATATGGCTACACCTTC

len: 12
v_gene: TRBV7-3
d_gene: -
j_gene: TRBJ2-7
abundance: few
CDR3aa: CASSQPGYEQYF
CDR3nt: TGTGCCAGCAGCCAACCTGGATACGAGCAGTACTTC

len: 13
v_gene: TRBV12-3/TRBV12-4
d_gene: -
j_gene: TRBJ1-1
abundance: -
CDR3aa: CASSPSPNTEAFF
CDR3nt: TGTGCCAGCAGTCCCTCGCCGAACACTGAAGCTTTCTTT

len: 13
v_gene: TRBV6-4
d_gene: -
j_gene: TRBJ2-3
abundance: -
CDR3aa: CASSDQGTDTQYF
CDR3nt: TGTGCCAGCAGTGACCAGGGCACAGATACGCAGTATTTT

len: 15
v_gene: TRBV20-1
d_gene: -
j_gene: TRBJ2-7
abundance: few
CDR3aa: CSATVGGKSSYEQYF
CDR3nt: TGCAGTGCCACGGTGGGAGGAAAAAGCTCCTACGAGCAGTACTTC

len: 16
v_gene: TRBV27
d_gene: TRBD2
j_gene: TRBJ2-1
abundance: -
CDR3aa: CASSLLAGDSGRAPFF
CDR3nt: TGTGCCAGCAGTTTATTAGCGGGGGATAGCGGGAGGGCCCCGTTCTTC

len: 15
v_gene: TRBV29-1
d_gene: -
j_gene: TRBJ2-7
abundance: -
CDR3aa: CSVESATATHYEQYF
CDR3nt: TGCAGCGTTGAAAGCGCGACAGCAACCCACTACGAGCAGTACTTC

len: 12
v_gene: TRBV29-1
d_gene: TRBD2
j_gene: TRBJ2-7
abundance: once
CDR3aa: CSGGRGRHEQYF
CDR3nt: TGCAGCGGAGGGCGGGGGAGGCACGAGCAGTACTTC

len: 11
v_gene: TRBV7-9
d_gene: -
j_gene: TRBJ1-1
abundance: many
CDR3aa: CASRGGTEAFF
CDR3nt: TGTGCCAGCAGGGGCGGCACTGAAGCTTTCTTT

len: 17
v_gene: TRBV6-5
d_gene: -
j_gene: TRBJ2-2
abundance: -
CDR3aa: CASSYGGTHRVTGELFF
CDR3nt: TGTGCCAGCAGTTACGGGGGAACCCACAGGGTCACCGGGGAGCTGTTTTTT

len: 14
v_gene: TRBV25-1
d_gene: -
j_gene: TRBJ1-6
abundance: -
CDR3aa: CASRQGNQNSPLHF
CDR3nt: TGTGCCAGCAGACAGGGCAACCAGAATTCACCCCTCCACTTT

len: 14
v_gene: TRBV20-1
d_gene: -
j_gene: TRBJ2-5
abundance: -
CDR3aa: CSGIKGGTQETQYF
CDR3nt: TGCAGTGGGATAAAAGGGGGGACTCAAGAGACCCAGTACTTC

len: 14
v_gene: TRBV12-3/TRBV12-4
d_gene: -
j_gene: TRBJ1-4
abundance: -
CDR3aa: CASSPRDGHEKLFF
CDR3nt: TGTGCCAGCAGTCCCCGGGACGGTCATGAAAAACTGTTTTTT

len: 16
v_gene: TRBV4-1
d_gene: TRBD2
j_gene: TRBJ2-7
abundance: -
CDR3aa: CASSQEPSGGSYEQYF
CDR3nt: TGCGCCAGCAGCCAAGAGCCCTCGGGGGGCTCCTACGAGCAGTACTTC

len: 15
v_gene: TRBV28
d_gene: TRBD2
j_gene: TRBJ2-7
abundance: -
CDR3aa: CASRAGGPVDYEQYF
CDR3nt: TGTGCCAGCAGAGCGGGGGGGCCGGTCGACTACGAGCAGTACTTC

len: 13
v_gene: TRBV15
d_gene: -
j_gene: TRBJ2-1
abundance: -
CDR3aa: CATIGVKNNEQFF
CDR3nt: TGTGCCACCATTGGGGTTAAGAACAATGAGCAGTTCTTC

len: 16
v_gene: TRBV20-1
d_gene: -
j_gene: TRBJ1-3
abundance: -
CDR3aa: CSASSVFGSSGNTIYF
CDR3nt: TGCAGTGCTAGTTCAGTCTTCGGGTCCTCTGGAAACACCATATATTTT

len: 14
v_gene: TRBV29-1
d_gene: TRBD2
j_gene: TRBJ2-2
abundance: many
CDR3aa: CSVESGMNTGELFF
CDR3nt: TGCAGCGTTGAAAGCGGGATGAACACCGGGGAGCTGTTTTTT

len: 20
v_gene: TRBV4-2
d_gene: TRBD2
j_gene: TRBJ2-1
abundance: many
CDR3aa: CASSQDNAIGNSGTYNEQFF
CDR3nt: TGTGCCAGCAGCCAAGATAATGCGATCGGAAATAGCGGGACCTACAATGAGCAGTTCTTC

len: 14
v_gene: TRBV20-1
d_gene: -
j_gene: TRBJ2-2
abundance: few
CDR3aa: CSASTVQNTGELFF
CDR3nt: TGCAGTGCTTCGACCGTCCAGAACACCGGGGAGCTGTTTTTT

len: 14
v_gene: TRBV18
d_gene: TRBD1
j_gene: TRBJ2-7
abundance: many
CDR3aa: CASSPRQGVYEQYF
CDR3nt: TGTGCCAGCTCACCTCGACAGGGGGTCTACGAGCAGTACTTC

len: 14
v_gene: TRBV28
d_gene: -
j_gene: TRBJ2-5
abundance: many
CDR3aa: CASSLNRGGETQYF
CDR3nt: TGTGCCAGCAGTTTAAACAGGGGAGGAGAGACCCAGTACTTC

len: 15
v_gene: TRBV4-2
d_gene: -
j_gene: TRBJ1-5
abundance: -
CDR3aa: CASSQDAQGRQPQHF
CDR3nt: TGTGCCAGCAGCCAAGACGCCCAGGGGAGGCAGCCCCAGCATTTT

len: 15
v_gene: TRBV4-1
d_gene: -
j_gene: TRBJ1-4
abundance: many
CDR3aa: CASSQPSDRNEKLFF
CDR3nt: TGCGCCAGCAGCCAACCATCCGACAGGAATGAAAAACTGTTTTTT

len: 10
v_gene: TRBV12-3/TRBV12-4
d_gene: -
j_gene: TRBJ2-1
abundance: many
CDR3aa: CASSLHGQFF
CDR3nt: TGTGCCAGCAGTTTACATGGGCAGTTCTTC

len: 15
v_gene: TRBV5-1
d_gene: -
j_gene: TRBJ1-1
abundance: few
CDR3aa: CASSLEDPTRTEAFF
CDR3nt: TGCGCCAGCAGCTTGGAGGACCCCACGAGGACTGAAGCTTTCTTT